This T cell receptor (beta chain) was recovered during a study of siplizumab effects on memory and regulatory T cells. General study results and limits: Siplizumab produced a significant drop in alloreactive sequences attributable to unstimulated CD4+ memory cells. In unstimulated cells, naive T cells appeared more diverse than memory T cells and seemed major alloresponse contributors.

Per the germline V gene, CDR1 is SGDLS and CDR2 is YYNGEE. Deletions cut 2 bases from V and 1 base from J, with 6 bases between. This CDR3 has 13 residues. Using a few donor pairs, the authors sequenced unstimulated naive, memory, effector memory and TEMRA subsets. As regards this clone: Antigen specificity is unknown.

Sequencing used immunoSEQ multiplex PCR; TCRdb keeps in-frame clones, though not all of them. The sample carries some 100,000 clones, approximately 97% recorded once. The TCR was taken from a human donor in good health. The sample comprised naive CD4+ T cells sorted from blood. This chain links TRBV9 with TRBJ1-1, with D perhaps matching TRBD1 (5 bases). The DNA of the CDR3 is TGTGCCAGCAGCGTTACAGGGAACACTGAAGCTTTCTTT. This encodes CASSVTGNTEAFF.